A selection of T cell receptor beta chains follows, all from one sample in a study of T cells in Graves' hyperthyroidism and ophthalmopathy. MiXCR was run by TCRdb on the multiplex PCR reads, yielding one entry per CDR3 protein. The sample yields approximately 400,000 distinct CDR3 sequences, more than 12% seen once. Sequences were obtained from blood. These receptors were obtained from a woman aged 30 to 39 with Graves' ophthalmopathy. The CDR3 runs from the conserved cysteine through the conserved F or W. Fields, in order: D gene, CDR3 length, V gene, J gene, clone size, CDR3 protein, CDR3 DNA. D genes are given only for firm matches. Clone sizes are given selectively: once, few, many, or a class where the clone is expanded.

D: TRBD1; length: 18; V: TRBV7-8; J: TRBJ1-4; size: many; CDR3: CASSKRQGLLRLEEKLFF; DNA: TGTGCCAGCAGCAAACGACAGGGCTTACTCCGCCTGGAAGAAAAACTGTTTTTT
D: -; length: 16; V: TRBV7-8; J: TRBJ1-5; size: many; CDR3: CASSLARTLNNQPQHF; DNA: TGTGCCAGCAGCTTAGCTCGGACATTGAATAATCAGCCCCAGCATTTT
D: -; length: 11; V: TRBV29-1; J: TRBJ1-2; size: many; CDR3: CSVGPVRGYTF; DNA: TGCAGCGTGGGTCCGGTACGCGGCTACACCTTC
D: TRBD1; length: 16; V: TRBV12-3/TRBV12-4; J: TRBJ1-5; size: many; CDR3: CASSSHGQGVNQPQHF; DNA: TGTGCCAGCAGTTCCCACGGACAGGGGGTTAATCAGCCCCAGCATTTT
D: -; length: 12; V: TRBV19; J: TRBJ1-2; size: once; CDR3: CASSMMGGGYTF; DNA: TGTGCCAGTAGTATGATGGGGGGTGGCTACACCTTC
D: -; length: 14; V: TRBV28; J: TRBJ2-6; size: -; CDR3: CATLQLAGANVLTF; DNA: TGTGCCACCCTCCAGTTAGCCGGGGCCAACGTCCTGACTTTC
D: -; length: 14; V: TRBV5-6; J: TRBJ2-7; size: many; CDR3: CASSFKYTNYEQYF; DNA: TGTGCCAGCAGCTTTAAATACACCAACTACGAGCAGTACTTC
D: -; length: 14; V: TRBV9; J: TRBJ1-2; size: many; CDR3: CASSVGTGNYGYTF; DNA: TGTGCCAGCAGCGTAGGCACAGGAAACTATGGCTACACCTTC
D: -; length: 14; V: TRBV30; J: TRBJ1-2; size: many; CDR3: CAWSPTPRRDGYTF; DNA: TGTGCCTGGAGCCCTACCCCCCGGAGAGATGGCTACACCTTC
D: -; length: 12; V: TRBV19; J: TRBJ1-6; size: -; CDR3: CASGDDNSPLHF; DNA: TGTGCCTCTGGGGATGATAATTCACCCCTCCACTTT
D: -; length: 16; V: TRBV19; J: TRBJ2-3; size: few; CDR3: CASSFLSGSRTDTQYF; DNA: TGTGCCAGTAGTTTCCTTTCGGGGTCGCGCACAGATACGCAGTATTTT
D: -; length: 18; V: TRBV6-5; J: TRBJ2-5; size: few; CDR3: CASSYSSPGGVVTETQYF; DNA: TGTGCCAGCAGTTACTCAAGTCCGGGCGGGGTGGTTACGGAGACCCAGTACTTC
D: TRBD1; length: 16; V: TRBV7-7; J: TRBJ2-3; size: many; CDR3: CASSLGQGLSTDTQYF; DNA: TGTGCTAGCAGCTTAGGACAGGGGCTTAGCACAGATACGCAGTATTTT
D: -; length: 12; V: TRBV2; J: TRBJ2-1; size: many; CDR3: CAWARGRNEQFF; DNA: TGTGCCTGGGCGCGGGGGCGGAATGAGCAGTTCTTC
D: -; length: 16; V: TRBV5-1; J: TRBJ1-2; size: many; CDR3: CASSLGGDSGGYGYTF; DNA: TGCGCCAGCAGCTTAGGGGGAGACAGTGGCGGGTATGGCTACACCTTC
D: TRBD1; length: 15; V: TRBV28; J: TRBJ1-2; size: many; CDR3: CASSLGADRTLGYTF; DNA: TGTGCCAGCAGTTTAGGGGCGGACAGGACGCTTGGCTACACCTTC
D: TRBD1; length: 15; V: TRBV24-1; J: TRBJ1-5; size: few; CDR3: CATSEQGVGNQPQHF; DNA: TGTGCCACCAGTGAGCAGGGGGTCGGCAATCAGCCCCAGCATTTT
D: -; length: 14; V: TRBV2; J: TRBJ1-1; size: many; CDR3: CASRGDTLNTEAFF; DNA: TGTGCCAGCAGAGGGGACACCCTGAACACTGAAGCTTTCTTT
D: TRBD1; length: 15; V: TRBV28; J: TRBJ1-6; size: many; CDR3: CASIDFGQGNSPLHF; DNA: TGTGCCAGCATCGACTTCGGACAGGGAAATTCACCCCTCCACTTT
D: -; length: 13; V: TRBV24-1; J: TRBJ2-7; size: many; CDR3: CATSEDGPYEQYF; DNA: TGTGCCACCAGTGAGGACGGCCCCTACGAGCAGTACTTC
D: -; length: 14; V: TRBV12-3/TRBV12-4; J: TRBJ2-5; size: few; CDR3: CASSFFRRQKTQYF; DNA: TGTGCCAGCAGTTTTTTTAGACGTCAAAAGACCCAGTACTTC
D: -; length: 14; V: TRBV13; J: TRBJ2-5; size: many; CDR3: CASSLRGYQETQYF; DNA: TGTGCCAGCAGCTTACGGGGGTACCAAGAGACCCAGTACTTC